The TCR beta chain under discussion was sequenced for a study of T cell responses to AZD1222 COVID-19 vaccine. Overall study findings and caveats: The donor cohort was predominantly white British with a female majority, and clonal diversity may have been underestimated.

Profiled with immunoSEQ multiplex PCR; TCRdb holds only in-frame clones, not every one. The sample data list about 140,000 clones. To note about this clone: Antigen: not known.

Sequencing was performed on peripheral blood. The TCR originated in an adult in good health.

CDR3 nucleotides: TGTGCCAGTAGTATAGAAAACCCCCGGACAGGGCCACACTACACCTTC. Translation: CASSIENPRTGPHYTF. The rearrangement uses TRBV19 and TRBJ1-2; 8 positions match TRBD1. This CDR3 contains 16 residues. V lost 0 bases and J lost 10; bases outside the gene matches: 13. The V gene's germline CDR1 is LNHDA and CDR2 SQIVND (reference sequence).